The rows below give T cell receptor beta chains drawn from one sample of a study of CD8+CD57+ T cells in acquired aplastic anemia. One entry per CDR3 protein results from TCRdb running MiXCR on the reads. Here the sample spans some 200,000 distinct CDR3 sequences, 60% to 80% being singletons. Sample: sorted CD4+, CD8+, or CD8+CD57+ T cells (not recorded which) from PBMCs. The receptor source for this set is a human donor with aplastic anemia. Both conserved end residues are part of each CDR3. Fields, in order: CDR3 DNA, CDR3 protein, clone size, D gene, V gene, J gene. The D gene is left open where the match is weak. Clone size appears in some rows only: once, few, many, or a class for an expanded clone.

DNA: TGTGCCAGCAGCGTAACTAGCGCCTCCTACGAGCAGTACTTC
CDR3: CASSVTSASYEQYF
size: few
D: TRBD2
V: TRBV9
J: TRBJ2-7

DNA: TGTGCCACCAGTCCCCACAGTCCTGGAAACACCATATATTTT
CDR3: CATSPHSPGNTIYF
size: NA
D: NA
V: TRBV24-1
J: TRBJ1-3

DNA: TGTGCCAGCAGGGCTGCTAATGAAAAACTGTTTTTT
CDR3: CASRAANEKLFF
size: NA
D: NA
V: TRBV6-1
J: TRBJ1-4

DNA: TGTGCCACCAGCAGAGATGAGCAGGGCTGTGCGAACACCGGGGAGCTGTTTTTT
CDR3: CATSRDEQGCANTGELFF
size: NA
D: NA
V: TRBV15
J: TRBJ2-2

DNA: TGCAGTGCCCCGTCGGGGATTGACGAGCAGTACTTC
CDR3: CSAPSGIDEQYF
size: NA
D: NA
V: TRBV20-1
J: TRBJ2-7

DNA: TGTGCCAGCAGGGGGGGAGAGACCCAGTACTTC
CDR3: CASRGGETQYF
size: NA
D: NA
V: TRBV2
J: TRBJ2-5

DNA: TGTGCCAGCAGCCCTGGGGAGCCGGGACTAGCGGGGGGGCCAACAGATACGCAGTATTTT
CDR3: CASSPGEPGLAGGPTDTQYF
size: NA
D: TRBD2
V: TRBV7-2
J: TRBJ2-3

DNA: TGTGCCAGCAGTTACGGCGGACAGGGGGCGGGCTACGAGCAGTACTTC
CDR3: CASSYGGQGAGYEQYF
size: many
D: TRBD1
V: TRBV6-5
J: TRBJ2-7

DNA: TGTGCCACCAGCACTCTAGCGGGGGGGCCGAATGAGCAGTACTTC
CDR3: CATSTLAGGPNEQYF
size: few
D: TRBD2
V: TRBV15
J: TRBJ2-7

DNA: TGTGCCAGCAGGGGATCGGCTGAAGCTTTCTTT
CDR3: CASRGSAEAFF
size: NA
D: NA
V: TRBV2
J: TRBJ1-1

DNA: TGCGCCAGCAGTGATCCCCGGGACACCTTCGGGGGTGAGCAGTTCTTC
CDR3: CASSDPRDTFGGEQFF
size: many
D: NA
V: TRBV10-2
J: TRBJ2-1

DNA: TGCAGTGCTAGAGATTCGGGCGGGACAAGGAACACTGAAGCTTTCTTT
CDR3: CSARDSGGTRNTEAFF
size: few
D: NA
V: TRBV20-1
J: TRBJ1-1

DNA: TGTGCCACCAGTGTAGGGGAAATGTATGGCTACACCTTC
CDR3: CATSVGEMYGYTF
size: NA
D: NA
V: TRBV24-1
J: TRBJ1-2

DNA: TGTGCCAGCAGCCAAGCTACAAGACCTACCTCAACCTACGAGCAGTACTTC
CDR3: CASSQATRPTSTYEQYF
size: few
D: NA
V: TRBV14
J: TRBJ2-7

DNA: TGTGCCAGCAGTGATGGGGGGGTGAACACTGAAGCTTTCTTT
CDR3: CASSDGGVNTEAFF
size: NA
D: NA
V: TRBV2
J: TRBJ1-1

DNA: TGTGCCAGCAGGATGATTACAGGGGAAGACGGCTACACCTTC
CDR3: CASRMITGEDGYTF
size: NA
D: TRBD1
V: TRBV2
J: TRBJ1-2

DNA: TGTGCCAGCAGCTTAGTTTCAATCAATCAGCCCCAGCATTTT
CDR3: CASSLVSINQPQHF
size: NA
D: NA
V: TRBV7-9
J: TRBJ1-5

DNA: TGTGCCAGCAGCCAGGGCTGGTTCCAAGAGACCCAGTACTTC
CDR3: CASSQGWFQETQYF
size: many
D: NA
V: TRBV3-1
J: TRBJ2-5

DNA: TGTGCCATCCGGGACAGGGGTTTCGGCTACACCTTC
CDR3: CAIRDRGFGYTF
size: NA
D: TRBD1
V: TRBV19
J: TRBJ1-2

DNA: TGTGCCAGCAGTATAACGACAGGGGGTTCTGAAGCTTTCTTT
CDR3: CASSITTGGSEAFF
size: NA
D: TRBD1
V: TRBV12-5
J: TRBJ1-1

DNA: TGTGCCACCAGCAACATGGTGAACACCGGGGAGCTGTTTTTT
CDR3: CATSNMVNTGELFF
size: NA
D: NA
V: TRBV15
J: TRBJ2-2

DNA: TGTGCCAGCAGCCCCACCCAAGGGGCAGGGGCCAACGTCCTGACTTTC
CDR3: CASSPTQGAGANVLTF
size: NA
D: NA
V: TRBV9
J: TRBJ2-6

DNA: TGTGCCAGCAGCCCCAACGGGGTAGCGGCCCAAGAGACCCAGTACTTC
CDR3: CASSPNGVAAQETQYF
size: NA
D: NA
V: TRBV7-8
J: TRBJ2-5

DNA: TGTGCCAGCAGTCCTGTCGGAGGGGCGAGCAATCAGCCCCAGCATTTT
CDR3: CASSPVGGASNQPQHF
size: many
D: NA
V: TRBV6-6
J: TRBJ1-5

DNA: TGCAGTGCTAGAGACGCGGGACGGGATATCTATGGCTACACCTTC
CDR3: CSARDAGRDIYGYTF
size: NA
D: NA
V: TRBV20-1
J: TRBJ1-2

DNA: TGTGCCAGCAGTGAGCACAGCATGAACACTGAAGCTTTCTTT
CDR3: CASSEHSMNTEAFF
size: NA
D: NA
V: TRBV25-1
J: TRBJ1-1

DNA: TGTGCCAGCAGCTTCAGTGCTGAGTCCACCTACGAGCAGTACTTC
CDR3: CASSFSAESTYEQYF
size: medium-sized
D: NA
V: TRBV7-6
J: TRBJ2-7

DNA: TGTGCCAGCAGTGAATTGTCCGGGTACACTGAAGCTTTCTTT
CDR3: CASSELSGYTEAFF
size: many
D: NA
V: TRBV2
J: TRBJ1-1

DNA: TGTGCCAGCAGCTCCCGCCCACTCTATGGCTACACCTTC
CDR3: CASSSRPLYGYTF
size: NA
D: NA
V: TRBV7-3
J: TRBJ1-2

DNA: TGTGCCAGCAGACAAGCGGGGGGGCGTGGAGAGACCCAGTACTTC
CDR3: CASRQAGGRGETQYF
size: NA
D: TRBD2
V: TRBV15
J: TRBJ2-5

DNA: TGTGCCAGCAGTTACTCGACAGACTCCTACGAGCAGTACTTC
CDR3: CASSYSTDSYEQYF
size: many
D: NA
V: TRBV6-6
J: TRBJ2-7

DNA: TGTGCCAGCAGGGTCACCTACGAGCAGTACTTC
CDR3: CASRVTYEQYF
size: NA
D: NA
V: TRBV2
J: TRBJ2-7

DNA: TGTGCCAGCAGCTCTCTCACCGGGACAGGGACCGGCGAGCAGTACTTC
CDR3: CASSSLTGTGTGEQYF
size: few
D: TRBD1
V: TRBV7-9
J: TRBJ2-7

DNA: TGTGCCAGCAGGATCCCGGGACAGGCAACTATGGCTAACTATGGCTACACCTTC
CDR3: CASRIPGQATMANYGYTF
size: NA
D: TRBD1
V: TRBV2
J: TRBJ1-2

DNA: TGTGCCAGCAGCCCCCCGCGACAGGCTTCTGGAAACACCATATATTTT
CDR3: CASSPPRQASGNTIYF
size: NA
D: NA
V: TRBV7-6
J: TRBJ1-3

DNA: TGTGCCAGCAGCTTAGTTGGGCAGGGGACGAATGAGCAGTTCTTC
CDR3: CASSLVGQGTNEQFF
size: NA
D: NA
V: TRBV7-9
J: TRBJ2-1

DNA: TGTGCCAGCAACAGGGTGGTTACCGGGGAGCTGTTTTTT
CDR3: CASNRVVTGELFF
size: NA
D: NA
V: TRBV2
J: TRBJ2-2

DNA: TGTGCCAGCAGTGAAGAAGGGCCAGGGAGCGGTGAGCAGTTCTTC
CDR3: CASSEEGPGSGEQFF
size: few
D: NA
V: TRBV2
J: TRBJ2-1

DNA: TGTGCCAGCAGCCATCTAAGGGGGAATCAAGAGACCCAGTACTTC
CDR3: CASSHLRGNQETQYF
size: NA
D: NA
V: TRBV9
J: TRBJ2-5

DNA: TGTGCCAGTAGTATAGCGGGGTTCTCAGATACGCAGTATTTT
CDR3: CASSIAGFSDTQYF
size: many
D: NA
V: TRBV19
J: TRBJ2-3

DNA: TGTGCCAGCAGCTCCGGGAACTCACAGAATACGCAGTATTTC
CDR3: CASSSGNSQNTQYF
size: NA
D: NA
V: TRBV5-6
J: TRBJ2-3

DNA: TGTGCCAGCAGCGTTGACCTAGCGGGACGAGAGACCCAGTACTTC
CDR3: CASSVDLAGRETQYF
size: NA
D: TRBD2
V: TRBV7-9
J: TRBJ2-5

DNA: TGCGCCAGCAGTGAGGAAGGGACAGGGGCATCCTACGAGCAGTACTTC
CDR3: CASSEEGTGASYEQYF
size: few
D: TRBD1
V: TRBV10-2
J: TRBJ2-7

DNA: TGTGCCAGCAGCGCGCCCCGACTAGCGCGTCAAAGCTCCTACGAGCAGTACTTC
CDR3: CASSAPRLARQSSYEQYF
size: NA
D: TRBD2
V: TRBV6-1
J: TRBJ2-7

DNA: TGTGCCAGCAAGGGGGAATCGGGTGAGCAGTTCTTC
CDR3: CASKGESGEQFF
size: NA
D: NA
V: TRBV2
J: TRBJ2-1

DNA: TGTGCCAGCAGCCAAGATCGCAGTAGGAGCTACGAGCAGTACTTC
CDR3: CASSQDRSRSYEQYF
size: NA
D: NA
V: TRBV14
J: TRBJ2-7

DNA: TGTGCCAGCAGCTCGTACCCTCTCCGGGACGGTGGTTCCTACGAGCAGTACTTC
CDR3: CASSSYPLRDGGSYEQYF
size: few
D: NA
V: TRBV7-8
J: TRBJ2-7

DNA: TGTGCCAGCAGCTTAATCATCACCGGGGAGCTGTTTTTT
CDR3: CASSLIITGELFF
size: NA
D: NA
V: TRBV7-2
J: TRBJ2-2

DNA: TGCGCCAGCAGCCAAAATCAGGGAACCTACGAGCAGTACTTC
CDR3: CASSQNQGTYEQYF
size: NA
D: NA
V: TRBV5-1
J: TRBJ2-7

DNA: TGTGCCAGCAGCCAAGACGCGACAGGGTTTGAAAAACTGTTTTTT
CDR3: CASSQDATGFEKLFF
size: NA
D: TRBD1
V: TRBV5-4
J: TRBJ1-4

DNA: TGTGCCAGTTGCAGGGACACCGGGGAGCTGTTTTTT
CDR3: CASCRDTGELFF
size: NA
D: NA
V: TRBV2
J: TRBJ2-2

DNA: TGCAGTGCTAGCAGTGGCCCTTTCCTAGAGACCCAGTACTTC
CDR3: CSASSGPFLETQYF
size: NA
D: NA
V: TRBV20-1
J: TRBJ2-5

DNA: TGCAGCGTTGGGGTTAATGGCAATCAGCCCCAGCATTTT
CDR3: CSVGVNGNQPQHF
size: NA
D: NA
V: TRBV29-1
J: TRBJ1-5

DNA: TGTGCCACCAATGGGTATTACAATGAGCAGTTCTTC
CDR3: CATNGYYNEQFF
size: NA
D: NA
V: TRBV10-3
J: TRBJ2-1

DNA: TGCGCCAGCAGCTTGTCCAGGGTGGGTACTGAAGCTTTCTTT
CDR3: CASSLSRVGTEAFF
size: NA
D: NA
V: TRBV5-1
J: TRBJ1-1

DNA: TGTGCCAGCAGGGGGGAGGGAGGCTACACCTTC
CDR3: CASRGEGGYTF
size: few
D: NA
V: TRBV12-3/TRBV12-4
J: TRBJ1-2

DNA: TGTGCCAGCAGCTTGGGGGGGATTAGTGAGCAGTTCTTC
CDR3: CASSLGGISEQFF
size: once
D: NA
V: TRBV5-6
J: TRBJ2-1

DNA: TGTGCCAGCAGACACAGGACAGGGGGGATAGAGACCCAGTACTTC
CDR3: CASRHRTGGIETQYF
size: NA
D: TRBD1
V: TRBV12-3/TRBV12-4
J: TRBJ2-5

DNA: TGTGCCACCAGTGAAAGTGCTTATGGCTACACCTTC
CDR3: CATSESAYGYTF
size: NA
D: NA
V: TRBV24-1
J: TRBJ1-2

DNA: TGTGCCATCACCGGGGGGATAGATACTGAAGCTTTCTTT
CDR3: CAITGGIDTEAFF
size: once
D: NA
V: TRBV6-5
J: TRBJ1-1